This is a list of T cell receptor beta chains from one sample in a study of OX40 agonist ivuxolimab in advanced cancers. The repertoire was sequenced with immunoSEQ multiplex PCR; TCRdb's copy has only in-frame clones and lacks some. The data show fewer than 80,000 clones, over 65% seen once. Source: CD4+ or CD8+ T cells sorted from blood, taken in a trial of the OX40 agonist ivuxolimab. The receptors were gathered from an adult with an advanced solid tumor such as melanoma, head and neck, liver or kidney cancer. Both conserved end residues are part of each CDR3. The order of the fields is J gene, clone size, V gene, CDR3 protein. Size is omitted from some rows. Given values are once, few, many or a class for expanded clones.

>TRBJ2-1|NA|TRBV11-2
CASTGIKSSYNEQFF
>TRBJ1-1|NA|TRBV11-2
CASSLDPTLNTEAFF
>TRBJ2-7|NA|TRBV18
CASSPYGGLLNEQYF
>TRBJ1-4|few|TRBV29-1
CSVARTPDNEKLFF
>TRBJ2-1|NA|TRBV14
CASSPRDRGNEQFF
>TRBJ2-7|once|TRBV19
CASSPMEGTSYEQYF
>TRBJ1-2|NA|TRBV29-1
CSVVPGYTF
>TRBJ1-2|NA|TRBV28
CASREGTGYGYTF
>TRBJ1-2|NA|TRBV4-3
CASSQDLQGFDYGYTF
>TRBJ1-1|NA|TRBV6-1
CASSEILSGGGTEAFF
>TRBJ2-3|NA|TRBV2
CASSFTGYSTDTQYF
>TRBJ2-7|NA|TRBV28
CASSLLGQTMEQYF
>TRBJ2-2|NA|TRBV6-6
CASRPGTGGFVGELFF
>TRBJ2-7|NA|TRBV7-9
CASSFLENEQYF
>TRBJ1-6|medium-sized|TRBV21-1
CASSNCGRGLSYNSPLHF
>TRBJ1-2|NA|TRBV2
CASSGIEGVDYGYTF
>TRBJ2-2|NA|TRBV19
CASIPQTGPTGELFF
>TRBJ1-2|NA|TRBV5-6
CASTILSDSYGYTF